This passage covers 27 T cell receptor beta chains from one sample sequenced in a study of cytomegalovirus exposure and HLA in healthy donors. Amplification used 60 Vbeta primers and 13 Jbeta primers. Sequenced by immunoSEQ multiplex PCR; TCRdb stores in-frame clones only, minus some. The profile covers roughly 120,000 clones, with around 77% appearing a single time and roughly 3.7% taken by the ten largest. The sequenced sample was PBMCs. The origin of the receptors is a human donor in good health.

This chain uses TRBV29-1 with TRBJ1-5; D might be TRBD1 (6 bases). Trimming stripped 7 bases from V and 6 bases from J, with 16 bases between. Germline CDR1 is SQVTM and CDR2 is ANQGSEA. The CDR3 covers 13 residues. The CDR3 DNA sequence: TGCAGCGCTAGCAGGGGATTGGGTCAGCCCCAGCATTTT. The encoded protein is CSASRGLGQPQHF.

This clone has just a few counts. The chain combines TRBV18 with TRBJ2-7, with D unclear. V lost 3 bases and J lost 3, with 12 bases in between. This CDR3 is 14 amino acids long. The germline V gene has CDR1 KGHSH and CDR2 LQKENI. The CDR3 region is CASSPRSPSYEQYF. CDR3 coding DNA: TGTGCCAGCTCACCCCGAAGTCCGAGCTACGAGCAGTACTTC.

J is TRBJ2-4 and V is TRBV2, with 12 bases that match TRBD1. The CDR3 has 23 amino acids. Trimming cost V 3 bases and J 0 bases; bases outside gene matches: 21. The V gene's germline CDR1 is SNHLY and CDR2 FYNNEI. The CDR3 DNA reads TGTGCCAGCAGTGAGTTGACCCCCGGGACAGGGGGCTCAGAAGGACTAGCCAAAAACATTCAGTACTTC. Protein sequence: CASSELTPGTGGSEGLAKNIQYF.

The gene calls are TRBV19 and TRBJ2-7; TRBD2 agrees at 11 bases. J was trimmed by 6 bases and V by 5 bases; bases with no gene match: 6. The CDR3 runs to 14 residues. Germline V gene data show CDR1 as LNHDA and CDR2 as SQIVND (reference sequence). This CDR3 reads CASSGLAGGSEQYF. DNA for the CDR3: TGTGCCAGTAGTGGGCTAGCGGGAGGAAGCGAGCAGTACTTC.

V gene TRBV18 combines with J gene TRBJ1-2, with 12 bases identical to TRBD1. The CDR3 runs 17 residues. Losses at the gene ends were 2 bases for V and 6 bases for J; bases not matched to a gene: 10. CDR1 and CDR2 from the germline V gene are KGHSH and LQKENI. CDR3 sequence reads: CASSPTAGTGGLHGYTF. As DNA, the CDR3 is TGTGCCAGCTCACCAACAGCCGGGACAGGGGGCCTACATGGCTACACCTTC.

In its sample, this clone was seen once. This rearrangement joins TRBV9 to TRBJ2-2; no clear D gene. Germline CDR1 SGDLS, CDR2 YYNGEE. Trimming took off 0 bases at V and 6 bases at J, with 9 bases between the two ends. This CDR3 spans 14 amino acids. CDR3 nucleotide sequence: TGTGCCAGCAGCGTAGGCCCACTACCCGGGGAGCTGTTTTTT. Its translation: CASSVGPLPGELFF.

The chain joins TRBV6-1 to TRBJ1-2; 7 nucleotides align to TRBD1. The V gene end was trimmed by 4 bases and the J gene end by 6 bases; junction bases not matched to a gene: 11. The CDR3 is 15 residues long. Germline V gene data show CDR1 as MNHNS and CDR2 as SASEGT. The CDR3, as DNA: TGTGCCAGCAGTGGACGACAGGGTCGGGTCGATGGCTACACCTTC. This codes for CASSGRQGRVDGYTF.

This rearrangement joins TRBV6-5 to TRBJ1-1, with D possibly matching TRBD1 (6 bases). V was clipped by 2 bases and J by 6 bases, with 13 bases between them. This CDR3 has 14 residues. In germline, CDR1 is MNHEY, CDR2 SVGAGI. Written as DNA, the CDR3 is TGTGCCAGCAGTTACAAACAGGGTGGTGCTGAAGCTTTCTTT. It codes for CASSYKQGGAEAFF.

V and J are TRBV5-1 and TRBJ2-2; TRBD1 matches 7 bases. The CDR3 runs 16 residues. With V trimmed by 4 bases and J by 5 bases, 11 bases remained unmatched. The V gene's germline CDR1 is SGHRS and CDR2 YFSETQ. CDR3 residues: CASSPETGRGTGELFF. CDR3 nucleotides: TGCGCCAGCAGCCCCGAGACAGGGAGAGGAACCGGGGAGCTGTTTTTT. Supplemented by reference TRBV5-1 and TRBJ2-2, the full variable domain reads KAGVTQTPRYLIKTRGQQVTLSCSPISGHRSVSWYQQTPGQGLQFLFEYFSETQRNKGNFPGRFSGRQFSNSRSEMNVSTLELGDSALYLCASSPETGRGTGELFFGEGSRLTVL.

This chain connects TRBV29-1 to TRBJ2-7; D possibly corresponds to TRBD1 (6 bases). Per the germline V gene, CDR1 is SQVTM and CDR2 is ANQGSEA. The CDR3 extends over 18 amino acids. Trimming cost V 7 bases and J 2 bases, with 30 bases left between them. CDR3 residues: CSAHIGQLRACGAYEQYF. CDR3 coding DNA: TGCAGCGCACATATAGGACAGCTTCGTGCTTGTGGGGCCTACGAGCAGTACTTC.

A word on this clone: One end of the junction is discordant with germline, which a read error may explain. The gene calls are TRBV13 and TRBJ2-1, with 11 nucleotides matching TRBD2. This CDR3 region has 18 residues. CDR1 PRHDT and CDR2 FYEKMQ come from the germline V gene (reference sequence). The CDR3 sequence is CASSLAGGPHPSYNEQFF. CDR3 coding DNA: TGTGCCAGCAGTTTAGCGGGAGGGCCACACCCTTCCTACAATGAGCAGTTCTTC.

This chain uses TRBV19 with TRBJ1-6; 7 nucleotides match TRBD1. Germline assignment: CDR1 LNHDA and CDR2 SQIVND (reference sequence). V was pared by 6 bases and J by 10 bases, with 9 bases of the junction left unmatched. CDR3 length: 14 residues. CDR3 coding DNA: TGTGCCAGTAGGCCACAGGGGATCGGCTCACCCCTCCACTTT. Translated: CASRPQGIGSPLHF.

The chain employs TRBV18 and TRBJ2-1; 7 bases are a match to TRBD1. V was pared by 6 bases and J by 1 base, with 6 bases of the junction left unmatched. This CDR3 comprises 15 residues. Germline CDR1 reads KGHSH; CDR2 reads LQKENI. The CDR3 DNA reads as TGTGCCAGCTCCGACACAGGGGATTCCTACAATGAGCAGTTCTTC. Translated, it gives CASSDTGDSYNEQFF.

The V gene is TRBV11-3, the J gene TRBJ2-1; 9 positions match TRBD2. J was trimmed by 0 bases and V by 0 bases; bases with no gene match: 0. This CDR3 has 16 residues. Germline CDR1 and CDR2: SGHNT and YENEEA. CDR3 DNA: TGTGCCAGCAGCTTAGATAGCGGGAGCTCCTACAATGAGCAGTTCTTC. This encodes CASSLDSGSSYNEQFF.

The V call is TRBV28, the J call TRBJ2-2; TRBD1 matches at 9 bases. This CDR3 spans 15 amino acids. V was pared by 8 bases and J by 6 bases, with 10 bases of the junction left unmatched. Germline CDR1 and CDR2: MDHEN and SYDVKM. CDR3 DNA: TGTGCCAGCGGCCGGGACAGGGAGGTGCCCGGGGAGCTGTTTTTT. Its protein product is CASGRDREVPGELFF.

The J gene is TRBJ2-7, the V gene TRBV25-1, with a possible D match to TRBD1 (6 bases). Germline loops: CDR1 MGHDK, CDR2 SYGVNS. Deletions cut 4 bases from V and 3 bases from J, with 13 bases between. The CDR3 contains 14 residues. CDR3 coding DNA: TGTGCCAGCAGTGCCGGACAGAAGGACTACGAGCAGTACTTC. As protein: CASSAGQKDYEQYF.

V is TRBV30 and J is TRBJ1-1; D perhaps matches TRBD1 (5 bases). This CDR3 is built from 16 residues. Germline values: CDR1 GTSNPN, CDR2 SVGIG (reference sequence). V was cut by 4 bases and J by 3 bases, with 21 bases left in between. The DNA of the CDR3 is TGTGCCTGGACCCCAGGGTCTGTGAAAAGGGACACTGAAGCTTTCTTT. It yields the protein CAWTPGSVKRDTEAFF. Combining the CDR3 with reference TRBV30 and TRBJ1-1 gives the whole variable domain SQTIHQWPATLVQPVGSPLSLECTVEGTSNPNLYWYRQAAGRGLQLLFYSVGIGQISSEVPQNLSASRPQDRQFILSSKKLLLSDSGFYLCAWTPGSVKRDTEAFFGQGTRLTVV.

This rearrangement joins TRBV27 to TRBJ2-1, with a possible D match to TRBD2 (5 bases). The CDR3 runs 14 residues. CDR1 is MNHEY, CDR2 SMNVEV, per germline (reference sequence). The ends were cut back, 2 bases at V and 7 bases at J, with 12 bases in the middle. DNA for the CDR3: TGTGCCAGCAGTTTAAGAAGTTCGGGGAATGAGCAGTTCTTC. It yields the protein CASSLRSSGNEQFF.

The CDR3 spells CASSRDRDPSPLHF. For the CDR3, the DNA is TGTGCCAGCTCCCGGGACAGGGATCCATCACCCCTCCACTTT. The chain is built from TRBV10-3 and TRBJ1-6; 9 positions agree with TRBD1. CDR3 size: 14 residues. J lost 10 bases, V lost 10 bases, and 11 bases had no gene match. Per the germline V gene, CDR1 is ENHRY and CDR2 is SYGVKD.

This chain links TRBV11-1 with TRBJ2-3; tentatively, D is TRBD2 (6 bases). With 3 bases removed from V and 6 bases from J, the gap between germline ends came to 25 bases. CDR1 and CDR2 (germline): SGHAT, FQDESV (reference sequence). The CDR3 spans 18 residues. CDR3 nucleotides: TGTGCCAGCAGCTTGGGAATGGTATTGGGAGGATGGAGCGATACGCAGTATTTT. It encodes CASSLGMVLGGWSDTQYF.

The V and J genes are TRBV7-2 and TRBJ2-1; 10 bases are a match to TRBD2. With V trimmed by 0 bases and J by 8 bases, 7 bases remained unmatched. There are 16 residues in the CDR3. CDR1 and CDR2 (germline): SGHTA, FQGNSA. CDR3: CASSLASGRALDEQFF. DNA of the CDR3: TGTGCCAGCAGCTTAGCCAGCGGGAGGGCCTTGGATGAGCAGTTCTTC.

V gene TRBV15 combines with J gene TRBJ2-7, with TRBD2 matching 13 bases. CDR1 and CDR2 from the germline V gene are LNHNV and YYDKDF (reference sequence). This CDR3 has 15 amino acids. V was pared by 3 bases and J by 7 bases, with 6 bases of the junction left unmatched. Here the CDR3 DNA reads TGTGCCACCAGCAGGGGGACTAGCGGGAAAGGAGAGCAGTACTTC. This sequence encodes CATSRGTSGKGEQYF.

This chain links TRBV7-8 with TRBJ2-7, with TRBD2 identical over 15 bases. CDR1 and CDR2 from the germline V gene are SGHVS and FQNEAQ. V dropped 5 bases and J dropped 4; count of bases not matched to a gene: 6. The CDR3 contains 16 residues. The CDR3 here is CASSPGLAGGPYEQYF. The CDR3 nucleotides are TGTGCCAGCAGCCCAGGACTAGCGGGAGGGCCTTACGAGCAGTACTTC.

This chain's CDR3 is CASSLTLAGTSYEQYF. In DNA, the CDR3 is TGTGCCAGCAGCCTTACTTTGGCAGGCACCTCCTACGAGCAGTACTTC. The chain combines TRBV28 with TRBJ2-5, with D hard to call. The J call may be incorrect, as the DNA end agrees better with TRBJ2-7. This CDR3 spans 16 amino acids. Germline V gene data show CDR1 as MDHEN and CDR2 as SYDVKM.

The genes are TRBV2 and TRBJ2-7, with D maybe TRBD2 (5 bases). Germline CDR1 is SNHLY and CDR2 is FYNNEI. The CDR3 is 13 amino acids. V was clipped by 3 bases and J by 2 bases, with 8 bases between them. As DNA, the CDR3 is TGTGCCAGCAGTGAGACGGGGACCTACGAGCAGTACTTC. Translating it yields CASSETGTYEQYF. The full variable domain, in which reference TRBV2 and TRBJ2-7 provide the parts outside the CDR3, is EPEVTQTPSHQVTQMGQEVILRCVPISNHLYFYWYRQILGQKVEFLVSFYNNEISEKSEIFDDQFSVERPDGSNFTLKIRSTKLEDSAMYFCASSETGTYEQYFGPGTRLTVT.

This clone showed up just a few times. CDR3 sequence: CASSPPGSNTEAFF. The CDR3 DNA is TGTGCCAGCAGCCCCCCAGGATCGAACACTGAAGCTTTCTTT. The chain recombines TRBV28 with TRBJ1-1; D gene uncertain. The CDR3 is made up of 14 amino acids. Deletions cut 6 bases from V and 1 base from J, with 12 bases between. Per the germline V gene, CDR1 is MDHEN and CDR2 is SYDVKM.

V usage is TRBV5-1 and J usage is TRBJ1-2; D unresolved. The length of the CDR3 is 13 residues. Germline CDR1 reads SGHRS; CDR2 reads YFSETQ. V lost 4 bases, J lost 0 bases, and 7 bases lay in between. Here the CDR3 DNA reads TGCGCCAGCAGCGCCACAGCTAACTATGGCTACACCTTC. It translates to CASSATANYGYTF.